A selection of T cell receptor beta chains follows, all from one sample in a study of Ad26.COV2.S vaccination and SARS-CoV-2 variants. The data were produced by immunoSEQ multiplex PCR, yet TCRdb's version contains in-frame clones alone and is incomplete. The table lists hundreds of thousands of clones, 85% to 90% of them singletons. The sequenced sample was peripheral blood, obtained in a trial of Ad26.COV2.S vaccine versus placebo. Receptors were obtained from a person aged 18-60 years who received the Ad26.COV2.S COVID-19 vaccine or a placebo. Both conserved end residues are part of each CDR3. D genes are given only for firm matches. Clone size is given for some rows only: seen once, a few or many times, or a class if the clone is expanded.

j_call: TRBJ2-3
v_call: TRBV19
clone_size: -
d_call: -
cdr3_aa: CASSIENTDTQYF
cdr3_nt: TGTGCCAGTAGTATAGAGAACACAGATACGCAGTATTTT

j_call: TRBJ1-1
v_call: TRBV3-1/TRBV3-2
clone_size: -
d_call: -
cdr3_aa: CASSQENTEAFF
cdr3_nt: TGTGCCAGCAGCCAAGAGAACACTGAAGCTTTCTTT

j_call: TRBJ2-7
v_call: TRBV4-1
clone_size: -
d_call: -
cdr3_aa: CASSQEGGGNEQYF
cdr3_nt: TGCGCCAGCAGCCAAGAGGGGGGTGGCAACGAGCAGTACTTC

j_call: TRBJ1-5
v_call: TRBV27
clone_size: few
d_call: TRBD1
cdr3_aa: CASSFEGASNQPQHF
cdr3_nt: TGTGCCAGCAGTTTTGAGGGGGCTAGCAATCAGCCCCAGCATTTT

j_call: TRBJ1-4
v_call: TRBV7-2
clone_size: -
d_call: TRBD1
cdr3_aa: CASSGGQLNEKLFF
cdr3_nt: TGTGCCAGCAGCGGGGGACAGCTTAATGAAAAACTGTTTTTT

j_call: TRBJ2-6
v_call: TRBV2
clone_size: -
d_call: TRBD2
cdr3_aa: CASSGLAGPSGANVLTF
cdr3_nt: TGTGCCAGCAGCGGACTAGCGGGACCGTCTGGGGCCAACGTCCTGACTTTC

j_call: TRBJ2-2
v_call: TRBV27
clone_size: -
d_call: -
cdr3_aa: CASSFGRNTGELFF
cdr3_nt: TGTGCCAGCAGTTTCGGGCGAAACACCGGGGAGCTGTTTTTT

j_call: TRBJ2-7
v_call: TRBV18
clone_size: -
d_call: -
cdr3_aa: CASSPGQGNEQYF
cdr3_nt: TGTGCCAGCTCACCAGGCCAGGGGAACGAGCAGTACTTC

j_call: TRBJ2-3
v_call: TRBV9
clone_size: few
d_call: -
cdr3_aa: CASSAGLSQGTDTQYF
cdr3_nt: TGTGCCAGCAGCGCGGGACTTTCGCAAGGCACAGATACGCAGTATTTT

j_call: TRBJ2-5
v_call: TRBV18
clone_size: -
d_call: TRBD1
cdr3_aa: CASSPLARGTEETQYF
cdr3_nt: TGTGCCAGCTCACCACTGGCCAGGGGGACGGAGGAGACCCAGTACTTC

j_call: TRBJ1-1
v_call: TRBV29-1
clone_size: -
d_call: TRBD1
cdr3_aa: CSAADRVDTEAFF
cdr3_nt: TGCAGCGCCGCGGACAGGGTTGACACTGAAGCTTTCTTT

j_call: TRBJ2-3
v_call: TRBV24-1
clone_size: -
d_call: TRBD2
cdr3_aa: CASSSGLTDTQYF
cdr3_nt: TGTGCCTCCTCTAGCGGCCTGACGGATACGCAGTATTTT

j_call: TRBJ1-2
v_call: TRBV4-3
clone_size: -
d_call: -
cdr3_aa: CASSQGGTALVSTF
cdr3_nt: TGCGCCAGCAGCCAAGGGGGGACGGCCCTGGTCTCGACCTTC

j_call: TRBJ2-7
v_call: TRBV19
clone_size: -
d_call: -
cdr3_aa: CASSIDRRQAAEQYF
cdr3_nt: TGTGCCAGTAGTATAGATAGGAGACAAGCTGCCGAGCAGTACTTC

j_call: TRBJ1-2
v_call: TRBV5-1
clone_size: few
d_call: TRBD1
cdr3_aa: CASSPSRDSLVYGYTF
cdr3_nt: TGCGCCAGCAGCCCAAGCCGGGACAGCCTGGTCTATGGCTACACCTTC

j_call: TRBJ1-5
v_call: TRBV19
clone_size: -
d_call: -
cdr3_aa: CASSIDGEGPQHF
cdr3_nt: TGTGCCAGTAGTATAGATGGCGAGGGGCCCCAGCATTTT

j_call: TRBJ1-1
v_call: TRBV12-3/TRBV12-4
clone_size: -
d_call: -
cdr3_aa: CASRFTRGAFF
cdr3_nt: TGTGCCAGCCGGTTTACCCGGGGGGCTTTCTTT

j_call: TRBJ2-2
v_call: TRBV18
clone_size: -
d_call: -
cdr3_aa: CASSPPGITGELFF
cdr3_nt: TGTGCCAGCTCACCACCGGGGATCACCGGGGAGCTGTTTTTT

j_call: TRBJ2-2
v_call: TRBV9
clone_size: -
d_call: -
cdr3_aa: CASSVDGGLPSGELFF
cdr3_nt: TGTGCCAGCAGCGTAGACGGGGGCCTACCTTCTGGGGAGCTGTTTTTT

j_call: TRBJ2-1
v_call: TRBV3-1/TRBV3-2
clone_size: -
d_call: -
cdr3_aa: CASSSGHTYNEQFF
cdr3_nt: TGTGCCAGCAGCTCGGGACATACTTACAATGAGCAGTTCTTC

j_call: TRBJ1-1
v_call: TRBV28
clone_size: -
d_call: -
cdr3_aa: CASSLTFTEAFF
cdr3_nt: TGTGCCAGCAGTCTCACCTTCACTGAAGCTTTCTTT

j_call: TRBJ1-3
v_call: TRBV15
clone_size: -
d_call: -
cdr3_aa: CATSRDLEASGNTIYF
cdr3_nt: TGTGCCACCAGCAGAGATCTGGAAGCCTCTGGAAACACCATATATTTT

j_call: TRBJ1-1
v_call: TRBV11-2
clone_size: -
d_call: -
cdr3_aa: CASSLNSGTEAFF
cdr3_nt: TGTGCCAGCAGCTTAAACTCTGGCACTGAAGCTTTCTTT

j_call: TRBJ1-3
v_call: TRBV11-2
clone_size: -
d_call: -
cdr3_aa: CASSLDTHSGNTIYF
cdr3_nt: TGTGCCAGCAGCTTAGATACTCACTCTGGAAACACCATATATTTT

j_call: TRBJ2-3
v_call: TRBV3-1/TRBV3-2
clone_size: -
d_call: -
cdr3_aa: CASSPPFTDTQYF
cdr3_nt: TGTGCCAGCAGCCCCCCTTTCACAGATACGCAGTATTTT

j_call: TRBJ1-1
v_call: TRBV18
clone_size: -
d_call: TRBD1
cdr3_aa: CASSPTGQGDTEAFF
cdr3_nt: TGTGCCAGCTCACCAACGGGACAGGGGGACACTGAAGCTTTCTTT

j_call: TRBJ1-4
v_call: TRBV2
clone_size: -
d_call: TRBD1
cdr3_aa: CASNLGGTGFEKLFF
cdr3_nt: TGTGCCAGCAACCTGGGAGGGACAGGGTTCGAAAAACTGTTTTTT

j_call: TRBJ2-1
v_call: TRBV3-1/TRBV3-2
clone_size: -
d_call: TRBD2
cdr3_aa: CASSQMPPVAGGPYNEQFF
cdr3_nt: TGTGCCAGCAGCCAGATGCCCCCCGTAGCGGGAGGACCCTACAATGAGCAGTTCTTC

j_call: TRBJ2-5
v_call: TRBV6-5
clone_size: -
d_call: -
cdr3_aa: CASRPQVSREETQYF
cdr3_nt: TGTGCCAGCCGTCCCCAGGTTAGCCGAGAAGAGACCCAGTACTTC

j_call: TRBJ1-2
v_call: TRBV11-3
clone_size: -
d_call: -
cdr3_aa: CASSSNPGHVNYGYTF
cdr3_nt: TGTGCCAGCAGCTCCAATCCGGGACACGTTAACTATGGCTACACCTTC

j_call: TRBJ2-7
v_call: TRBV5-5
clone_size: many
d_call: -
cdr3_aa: CASTSTTDTYEQYF
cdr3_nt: TGTGCCAGCACCTCCACGACTGACACCTACGAGCAGTACTTC